This TCR beta chain was sequenced for a study of beta chain features in type 1 diabetes. Study-level information: All of the samples together had 95 million to 140 million sorted cells examined. Whole-study results and caveats: Relative to healthy donors, patients appeared to have naive, central memory and Treg TCRB repertoires that were more similar. Patients and controls would share equally any PCR tilt toward shorter templates.

This clone occurred a few times. Its target is unknown. Germline V CDR1 and CDR2: MNHEY, SVGAGI. CDR3 length: 16 residues. The V end lost 0 bases, the J end lost 2 bases, and 13 bases lay between the germline ends. The entirety of the isolated RNA underwent reverse transcription, so expressed TCRB transcripts were sequenced. The table came from immunoSEQ multiplex PCR; TCRdb's copy has only in-frame clones and leaves some out. The sample has 450,000 or so clones, 9.5% to 12% seen once; the top ten hold 0.046%. The J gene is TRBJ2-5, the V gene TRBV6-5; the D gene is possibly TRBD1 (6 bases). This TCR derives from a woman aged 18 to 35 in good health. The sequencing sample was made of naive CD4+ T cells from blood. CDR3 sequence: CASSYSPGQVQETQYF. The DNA for the CDR3 is TGTGCCAGCAGTTACTCACCGGGACAAGTTCAAGAGACCCAGTACTTC.